Presented here are 18 T cell receptor beta chains from one specimen sequenced in a study of blood T cells in healthy people across ages. Combining a sample-barcoded 5' primer with a J-beta primer mix, a second PCR ran for roughly 6 to 12 cycles. TCRdb re-called the 5' RACE reads through MiXCR, storing one row per CDR3 protein. This repertoire shows about 780,000 distinct CDR3 sequences, around 50% found once; its top ten account for approximately 18%. Input material: blood. The receptors were sampled from an elderly man in good health.

Details on this clonotype: A much larger clone is a single base away; this may be a read error. The rearrangement links TRBV15 to TRBJ2-1; D is unclear. The CDR3 covers 11 residues. Germline V CDR1 and CDR2: LNHNV, YYDKDF (reference sequence). In DNA, the CDR3 is TGTGCCACCAGCTCCTACAATGGGCAGTTCTTC. It codes for CATSSYNGQFF.

This clonotype occurred a few times. The chain is built from TRBV7-2 and TRBJ2-7; 7 nucleotides align to TRBD2. The CDR3 has 16 residues. V gave up 1 base and J gave up 2 bases; unmatched junction bases: 8. Germline-derived CDR1 and CDR2 are SGHTA and FQGNSA. CDR3 in DNA: TGTGCCAGCAGCTTAGAGGGTCTAGCGGAGGCCTACGAGCAGTACTTC. It yields the protein CASSLEGLAEAYEQYF.

The chain links TRBV5-6 to TRBJ2-4; TRBD1 matches 7 bases. The end of the DNA fits TRBJ2-7 better, so the J call may be wrong. Germline values: CDR1 SGHDT, CDR2 YYEEEE. This CDR3 contains 15 residues. In DNA, the CDR3 is TGTGCCAGCAGCTTGTTGGGGACAGCATACTACGAGCAGTACTTC. Residues: CASSLLGTAYYEQYF.

Points on this clonotype: Just one base apart from a much larger clone, this may be a read error. The chain is built from TRBV6-6 and TRBJ1-2; TRBD1 is a possible D gene (6 bases). V was cut by 5 bases and J by 4 bases, with 11 bases left in between. Germline CDR1 and CDR2: MNHNY and SVGAGI (reference sequence). This CDR3 spans 13 amino acids. The CDR3 is CASSPDRPYGYTF. The DNA of the CDR3 is TGTGCCAGCAGTCCAGACAGGCCCTATGGCTACACCTTC.

The genes are TRBV15 and TRBJ2-1; unclear D gene. Germline CDR1 reads LNHNV; CDR2 reads YYDKDF (reference sequence). Trimming took off 5 bases at V and 4 bases at J, with 9 bases between the two ends. CDR3 length equals 13 residues. CDR3 protein: CATSLDSYNEQFF. CDR3 DNA: TGTGCCACCAGCCTTGACTCGTACAATGAGCAGTTCTTC. The variable domain in full, with the rest retrieved from reference TRBV15 and TRBJ2-1, is DAMVIQNPRYQVTQFGKPVTLSCSQTLNHNVMYWYQQKSSQAPKLLFHYYDKDFNNEADTPDNFQSRRPNTSFCFLDIRSPGLGDTAMYLCATSLDSYNEQFFGPGTRLTVL.

The rearrangement joins TRBV7-2 to TRBJ2-5; tentative D call: TRBD1 (7 bases). The CDR3 covers 15 residues. Trimming took 5 bases from V and 11 from J, leaving 24 bases between them. From germline, CDR1 is SGHTA and CDR2 FQGNSA. CDR3 in amino acids: CASSTTGEEHDEQYF. In DNA, the CDR3 is TGTGCCAGCAGCACCACAGGGGAGGAGCATGATGAGCAGTACTTC.

The J gene is TRBJ2-1, the V gene TRBV4-2; 10 bases line up with TRBD2. The CDR3 length is 17 residues. J gave up 0 bases and V 5 bases, and 7 bases lay outside the gene matches. Germline values: CDR1 LGHNA, CDR2 YNFKEQ. CDR3 amino acids: CASSTWTSGSSYNEQFF. The CDR3, as DNA: TGTGCCAGCAGCACATGGACTAGCGGAAGCTCCTACAATGAGCAGTTCTTC.

This sequence joins TRBV29-1 and TRBJ2-1, with 8 bases matching TRBD1. Per germline, CDR1 SQVTM and CDR2 ANQGSEA. With V trimmed by 6 bases and J by 6 bases, 10 bases remained unmatched. This CDR3 spans 14 amino acids. The CDR3 is CSVIPGTGANEQFF. The DNA of the CDR3 is TGCAGCGTCATACCGGGGACAGGCGCCAATGAGCAGTTCTTC.

The chain carries TRBV29-1 and TRBJ2-7; 7 nucleotides align to TRBD1. After removal of 2 bases from V and 3 bases from J, the junction contained 4 bases not matched to a gene. Germline CDR1 and CDR2: SQVTM and ANQGSEA. This CDR3 is 13 amino acids long. CDR3 sequence: CSVETGTDYEQYF. The CDR3 region has the DNA TGCAGCGTTGAAACCGGGACAGACTACGAGCAGTACTTC.

This clonotype showed up just a few times. The chain employs TRBV12-5 and TRBJ2-4; 7 bases are a match to TRBD2. The CDR3 covers 13 residues. Germline V gives CDR1 LGHNT, CDR2 FRNRAP. V lost 3 bases to trimming and J lost 8 bases; unmatched junction nucleotides: 4. The chain's CDR3 is CASGLGGGYIQYF. The CDR3 nucleotides are TGTGCTAGTGGTTTAGGCGGGGGTTACATTCAGTACTTC. Full variable domain (remainder filled in from reference TRBV12-5 and TRBJ2-4): DARVTQTPRHKVTEMGQEVTMRCQPILGHNTVFWYRQTMMQGLELLAYFRNRAPLDDSGMPKDRFSAEMPDATLATLKIQPSEPRDSAVYFCASGLGGGYIQYFGAGTRLSVL.

This clonotype has a handful of counts. This may arise from a read error, as a much more abundant clone is one base away. This chain uses TRBV7-2 with TRBJ2-5; 7 bases are shared with TRBD2. Germline V gene data show CDR1 as SGHTA and CDR2 as FQGNSA. The CDR3 loop spans 16 amino acids. The J segment lost 11 bases and the V segment lost 4 bases, leaving 19 bases of the junction unmatched. The CDR3 spells CASSWRIGGGVNEQYF. Written as DNA, the CDR3 is TGTGCCAGCAGCTGGAGAATTGGGGGAGGGGTCAATGAGCAGTACTTC.

The chain uses TRBV7-2 and TRBJ1-1, with unresolved D. This CDR3 is 14 amino acids long. V lost 2 bases and J 1 base, leaving 8 bases between the germline ends. Per germline, CDR1 SGHTA and CDR2 FQGNSA. The CDR3 DNA follows: TGTGCCAGCAGCTTACGACGGAAGAACACTGAAGCTTTCTTT. It yields the protein CASSLRRKNTEAFF.

This clonotype was recorded a few times. This rearrangement joins TRBV29-1 to TRBJ2-7; the match to TRBD2 covers 8 bases. Germline CDR1 is SQVTM and CDR2 is ANQGSEA. V was pared by 1 base and J by 2 bases, with 7 bases of the junction left unmatched. This CDR3 is built from 15 residues. The CDR3 DNA follows: TGCAGCGTTGAAGGGTCTAGCGGGCCTACCTACGAGCAGTACTTC. Its protein is CSVEGSSGPTYEQYF.

The chain couples TRBV7-9 to TRBJ2-6, with a tentative D call TRBD1 (6 bases). This CDR3 contains 16 residues. The germline V gene encodes CDR1 SEHNR and CDR2 FQNEAQ (reference sequence). Trimming removed 8 bases from V and 2 bases from J, with 16 bases in between. The CDR3 loop is CASAPQGAAGANVLTF. The DNA of the CDR3 is TGTGCCAGCGCCCCACAGGGTGCAGCTGGGGCCAACGTCCTGACTTTC.

This clonotype has just a few counts. The V gene is TRBV20-1, the J gene TRBJ2-5, with 9 positions matching TRBD1. The ends lost 0 bases at V and 5 bases at J; junction bases unmatched: 4. The CDR3 loop spans 14 amino acids. Germline-derived CDR1 and CDR2 are DFQATT and SNEGSKA (reference sequence). The CDR3 region is CSAREGTGRETQYF. For the CDR3, the DNA is TGCAGTGCTAGAGAAGGGACAGGGAGGGAGACCCAGTACTTC.

The gene calls are TRBV30 and TRBJ2-3, with D perhaps TRBD1 (6 bases). V dropped 3 bases and J dropped 6 bases, with 19 bases sitting between them. CDR1 is GTSNPN, CDR2 SVGIG, per germline (reference sequence). The CDR3 extends over 15 amino acids. CDR3 protein: CAWRVQGPLSDTQYF. The CDR3 DNA follows: TGTGCCTGGAGGGTACAGGGCCCCTTAAGTGATACGCAGTATTTT.

This clonotype has more than one count but fewer than ten. This chain's CDR3 is CSARPGAGGHEQYF. DNA of the CDR3: TGCAGTGCTAGACCTGGCGCGGGAGGGCACGAGCAGTACTTC. V gene TRBV20-1 combines with J gene TRBJ2-4, with TRBD2 identical over 9 bases. The end of the DNA aligns better with TRBJ2-7, so the J call may be wrong. This CDR3 spans 14 amino acids. The germline gives CDR1 DFQATT, CDR2 SNEGSKA (reference sequence).

The V call is TRBV16, the J call TRBJ2-3; D unresolved. The length of the CDR3 is 16 residues. Germline loops: CDR1 KGHSY, CDR2 FQNENV. The germline V and J ends were trimmed by 3 bases and 0 bases, with 13 bases remaining between them. CDR3 region: CASSHGRRSSTDTQYF. CDR3 nucleotide sequence: TGTGCCAGCAGCCATGGGCGGCGGAGTAGCACAGATACGCAGTATTTT.